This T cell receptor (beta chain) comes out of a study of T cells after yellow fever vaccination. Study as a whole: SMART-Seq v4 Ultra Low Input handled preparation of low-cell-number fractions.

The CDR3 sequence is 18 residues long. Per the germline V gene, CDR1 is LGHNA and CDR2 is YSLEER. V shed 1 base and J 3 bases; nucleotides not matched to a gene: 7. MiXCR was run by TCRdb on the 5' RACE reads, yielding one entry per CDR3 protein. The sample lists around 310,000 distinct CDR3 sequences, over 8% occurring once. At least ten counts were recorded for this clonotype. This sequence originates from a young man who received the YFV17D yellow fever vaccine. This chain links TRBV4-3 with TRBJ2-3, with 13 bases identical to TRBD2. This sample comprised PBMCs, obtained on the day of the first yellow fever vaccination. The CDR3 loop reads CASSQGGTSGVWTDTQYF. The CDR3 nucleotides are TGCGCCAGCAGCCAAGGGGGGACTAGCGGGGTATGGACAGATACGCAGTATTTT.